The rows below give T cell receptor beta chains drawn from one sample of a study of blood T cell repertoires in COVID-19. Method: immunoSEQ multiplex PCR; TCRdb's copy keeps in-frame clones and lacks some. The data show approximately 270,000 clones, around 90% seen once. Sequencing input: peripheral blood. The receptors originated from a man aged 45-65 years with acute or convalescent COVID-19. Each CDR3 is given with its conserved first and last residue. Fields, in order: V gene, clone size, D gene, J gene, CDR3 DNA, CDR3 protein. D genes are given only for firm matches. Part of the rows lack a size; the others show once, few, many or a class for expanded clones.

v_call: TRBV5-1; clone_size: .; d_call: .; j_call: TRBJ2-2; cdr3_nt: TGCGCCAGCAGCTTGCAGGAGAACACCGGGGAGCTGTTTTTT; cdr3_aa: CASSLQENTGELFF
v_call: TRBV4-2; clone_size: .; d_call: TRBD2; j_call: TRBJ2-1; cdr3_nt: TGTGCCAGCAGCCCGGGGACTATCGGGAATGAGCAGTTCTTC; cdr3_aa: CASSPGTIGNEQFF
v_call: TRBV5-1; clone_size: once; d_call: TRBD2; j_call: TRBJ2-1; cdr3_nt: TGCGCCAGCAGCTTGGAGGGGACTAGATCAGCGCGCGAGCAGTTCTTC; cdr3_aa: CASSLEGTRSAREQFF
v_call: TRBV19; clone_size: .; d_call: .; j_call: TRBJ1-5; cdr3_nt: TGTGCCAGTAGTATCTCCCCAAACAGTATCAATCAGCCCCAGCATTTT; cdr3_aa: CASSISPNSINQPQHF
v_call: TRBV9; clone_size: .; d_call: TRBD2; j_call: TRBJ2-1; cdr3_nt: TGTGCCAGCAGCGTCAAGGGAGGGAAGGATCACGGTGAGCAGTTCTTC; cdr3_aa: CASSVKGGKDHGEQFF
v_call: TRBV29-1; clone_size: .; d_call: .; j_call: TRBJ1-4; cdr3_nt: TGCAGCGTTGGTTTGGACACTTCTAATGAAAAACTGTTTTTT; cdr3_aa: CSVGLDTSNEKLFF
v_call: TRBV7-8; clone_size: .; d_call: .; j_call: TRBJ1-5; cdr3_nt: TGTGCCAGCAGCTTTGGGGCTAGCAATCAGCCCCAGCATTTT; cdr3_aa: CASSFGASNQPQHF
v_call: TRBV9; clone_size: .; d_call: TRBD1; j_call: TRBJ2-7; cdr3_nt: TGTGCCAGCAGCGTAGGACCCCCCGACAGGGTGGGCGACGAGCAGTACTTC; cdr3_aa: CASSVGPPDRVGDEQYF
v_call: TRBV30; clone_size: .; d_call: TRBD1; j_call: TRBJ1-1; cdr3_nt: TGTGCCAGGGACAGGGGGGACACTGAAGCTTTCTTT; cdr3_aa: CARDRGDTEAFF
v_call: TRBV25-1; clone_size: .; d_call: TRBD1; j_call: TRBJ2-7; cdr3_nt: TGTGCCAGCAGTGACCCCGGGACAGGGGGAGACGAGCAGTACTTC; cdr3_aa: CASSDPGTGGDEQYF
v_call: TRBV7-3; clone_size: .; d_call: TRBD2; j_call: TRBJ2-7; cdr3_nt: TGTGCCAGCAGCTTACGGACTAGCGAGAGCTCCTACGAGCAGTACTTC; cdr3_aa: CASSLRTSESSYEQYF
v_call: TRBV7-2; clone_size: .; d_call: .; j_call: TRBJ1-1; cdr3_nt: TGTGCCAGCAGCTTAGGCGCCGGGTTGGGCACTGAAGCTTTCTTT; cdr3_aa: CASSLGAGLGTEAFF
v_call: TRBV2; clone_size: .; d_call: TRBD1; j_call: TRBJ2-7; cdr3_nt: TGTGCCAGCAGTGAAGCGCCCAGGGGGTTGTACGAGCAGTACTTC; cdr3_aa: CASSEAPRGLYEQYF
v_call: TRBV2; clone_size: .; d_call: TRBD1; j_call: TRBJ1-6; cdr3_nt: TGTGCCAGCACCATAGCGACAGGGGGCTCACCCCTCCACTTT; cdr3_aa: CASTIATGGSPLHF
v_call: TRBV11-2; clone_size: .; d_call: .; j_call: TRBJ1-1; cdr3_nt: TGTGCCAGCAGCTTAGATCCCTCTCCCGTGAGGAGGAACACTGAAGCTTTCTTT; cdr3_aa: CASSLDPSPVRRNTEAFF
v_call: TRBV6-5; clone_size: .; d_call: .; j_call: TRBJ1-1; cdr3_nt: TGTGCCAGCCTCGAACAGGTTACAAACACTGAAGCTTTCTTT; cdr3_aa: CASLEQVTNTEAFF
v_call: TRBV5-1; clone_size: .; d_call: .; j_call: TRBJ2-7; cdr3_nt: TGCGCCAGCAGCTTGGAAAGACAGGTTCCCTACGAGCAGTACTTC; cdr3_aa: CASSLERQVPYEQYF
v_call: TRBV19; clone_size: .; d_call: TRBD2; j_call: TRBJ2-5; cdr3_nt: TGTGCCACCGGACTAGCGGGGCGTCGGGAGACCCAGTACTTC; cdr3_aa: CATGLAGRRETQYF
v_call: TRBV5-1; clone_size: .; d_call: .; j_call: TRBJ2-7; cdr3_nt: TGCGCCAGCAGCGGTGGGGGGTCCTACGAGCAGTACTTC; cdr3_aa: CASSGGGSYEQYF
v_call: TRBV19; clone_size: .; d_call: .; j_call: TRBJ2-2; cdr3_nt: TGTGCCAGTAGTATAGAGCGGGGGAACACCGGGGAGCTGTTTTTT; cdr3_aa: CASSIERGNTGELFF
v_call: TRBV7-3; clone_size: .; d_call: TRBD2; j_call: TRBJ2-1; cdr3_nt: TGTGCCAGCGGTCCCTCGACTAGCGGGTACAATGAGCAGTTCTTC; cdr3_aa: CASGPSTSGYNEQFF
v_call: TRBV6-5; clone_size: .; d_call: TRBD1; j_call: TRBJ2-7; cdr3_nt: TGTGCCAGCAGACGCCAGGGGGACCAAACCTACGAGCAGTACTTC; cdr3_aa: CASRRQGDQTYEQYF
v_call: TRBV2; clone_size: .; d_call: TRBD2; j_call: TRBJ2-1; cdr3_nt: TGTGCCAGCAGGGAGTGGAGCGGGGGTGAGCAGTTCTTC; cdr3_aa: CASREWSGGEQFF
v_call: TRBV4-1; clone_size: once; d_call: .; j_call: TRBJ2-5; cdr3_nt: TGCGCCAGCAGCCAAGACGCGGGGGCGTGGGAGACCCAGTACTTC; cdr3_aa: CASSQDAGAWETQYF
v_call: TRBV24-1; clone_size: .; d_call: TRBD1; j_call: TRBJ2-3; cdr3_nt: TGTGCCACCAAATCAGGGGGCAGGAGTACAGATACGCAGTATTTT; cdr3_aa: CATKSGGRSTDTQYF
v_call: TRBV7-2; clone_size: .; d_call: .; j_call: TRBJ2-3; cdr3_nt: TGTGCCAGCAGCCCCCGGGGCACAGATACGCAGTATTTT; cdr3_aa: CASSPRGTDTQYF
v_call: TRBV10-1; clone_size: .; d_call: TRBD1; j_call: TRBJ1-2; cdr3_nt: TGCGCCAGCAGTTCAGGGGGCGTCTATGGCTACACCTTC; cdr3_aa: CASSSGGVYGYTF
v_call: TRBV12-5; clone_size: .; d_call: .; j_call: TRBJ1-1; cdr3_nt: TGTGCTAGTGGTCCGTCTACTGAAGCTTTCTTT; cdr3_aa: CASGPSTEAFF
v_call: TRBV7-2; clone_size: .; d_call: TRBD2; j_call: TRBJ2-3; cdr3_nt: TGTGCCAGCAGCCGGAGCGGGGGGGCTGGATCAGATACGCAGTATTTT; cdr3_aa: CASSRSGGAGSDTQYF
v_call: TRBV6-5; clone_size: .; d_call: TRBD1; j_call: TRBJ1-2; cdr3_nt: TGTGCCAGCAGTAATGACAGGGTCATTCTTAGCTACACCTTC; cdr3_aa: CASSNDRVILSYTF
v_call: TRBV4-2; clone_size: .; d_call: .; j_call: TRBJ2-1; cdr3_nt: TGTGCCAGCAGCCCCAGGGGCGACAATGAGCAGTTCTTC; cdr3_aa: CASSPRGDNEQFF
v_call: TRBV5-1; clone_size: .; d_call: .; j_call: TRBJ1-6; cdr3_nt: TGCGCCAGCAGCTTGGGGATACAGTCTGGCAATTCACCCCTCCACTTT; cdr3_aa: CASSLGIQSGNSPLHF
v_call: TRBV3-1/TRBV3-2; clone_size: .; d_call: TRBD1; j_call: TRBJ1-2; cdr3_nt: TGTGCCAGCAGCCAAGGCGGGACAGGCGTCGCCTTC; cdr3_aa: CASSQGGTGVAF
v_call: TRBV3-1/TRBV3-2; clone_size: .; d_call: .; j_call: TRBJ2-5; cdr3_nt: TGTGCCAGCAGTATCGGGGGTCAAGAGACCCAGTACTTC; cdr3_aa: CASSIGGQETQYF
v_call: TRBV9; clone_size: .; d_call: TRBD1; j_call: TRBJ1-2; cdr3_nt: TGTGCCAGCAGCGCAGAGCAACAGGGGGCGTATGGCTACACCTTC; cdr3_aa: CASSAEQQGAYGYTF
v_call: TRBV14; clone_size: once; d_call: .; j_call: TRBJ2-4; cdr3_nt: TGTGCCAGCAGCCATTTTCCAGGGGTCGTGTACTTC; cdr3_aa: CASSHFPGVVYF
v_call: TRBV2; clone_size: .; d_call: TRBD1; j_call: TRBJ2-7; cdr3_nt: TGTGCCAGCAGATACGACAGGGGGCTCGAGCAGTACTTC; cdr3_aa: CASRYDRGLEQYF
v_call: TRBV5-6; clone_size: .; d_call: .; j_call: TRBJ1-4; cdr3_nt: TGTGCCAGCAGCTTAGGGACTGTTAATGAAAAACTGTTTTTT; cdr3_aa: CASSLGTVNEKLFF
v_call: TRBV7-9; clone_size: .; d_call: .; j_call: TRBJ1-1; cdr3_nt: TGTGCCAGCAGCTTAGGCGGGGGTGTTTCGTGGGTTGAAGCTTTCTTT; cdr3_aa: CASSLGGGVSWVEAFF
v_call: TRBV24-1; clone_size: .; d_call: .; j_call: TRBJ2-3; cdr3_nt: TGTGCCACCCGGGGTCACACAGATACGCAGTATTTT; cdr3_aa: CATRGHTDTQYF
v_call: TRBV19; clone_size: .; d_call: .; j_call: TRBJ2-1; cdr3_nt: TGTGCCAGTAGTATACGGGGAGGTCCGGATCGTGAGCAGTTCTTC; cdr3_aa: CASSIRGGPDREQFF
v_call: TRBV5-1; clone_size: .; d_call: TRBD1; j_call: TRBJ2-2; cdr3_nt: TGCGCCAGCAGCTTACAGGGGGCTGCCACCGGGGAGCTGTTTTTT; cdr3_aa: CASSLQGAATGELFF
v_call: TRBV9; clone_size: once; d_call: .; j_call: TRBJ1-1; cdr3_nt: TGTGCCAGCAGCGTAGCCCTCGGCACTGAAGCTTTCTTT; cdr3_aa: CASSVALGTEAFF
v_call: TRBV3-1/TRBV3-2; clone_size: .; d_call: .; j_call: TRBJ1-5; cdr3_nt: TGTGCCAGCAGCCAAGATTGGGCAGGCAGATCAGCCCAGCATTTT; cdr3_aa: CASSQDWAGRSAQHF